Sequencing of this T cell receptor (beta chain) was carried out in a study of patients and donors after allogeneic stem cell transplantation. TCRdb independently ran MiXCR on the RT-PCR reads; one entry per CDR3 protein. The table lists about 24,000 distinct CDR3 sequences, 40% to 45% of them singletons. V lost 5 bases and J lost 2, with 10 bases in between. The CDR3 sequence is 12 residues long. Germline V gene lookup returns CDR1 DFQATT and CDR2 SNEGSKA (reference sequence). Sequenced input: blood, either unsorted or a sorted T cell fraction (not recorded which). The receptor's source is a human donor who was either an allogeneic HSCT recipient or a stem cell or donor lymphocyte infusion donor (not recorded which). It is not recorded whose cells these are; they may come from a transplant donor. The rearrangement joins TRBV20-1 to TRBJ2-7; D gene ambiguous. The CDR3, as DNA: TGCAGTGCTGGCCCAGGTACCTACGAGCAGTACTTC. Its translation is CSAGPGTYEQYF.